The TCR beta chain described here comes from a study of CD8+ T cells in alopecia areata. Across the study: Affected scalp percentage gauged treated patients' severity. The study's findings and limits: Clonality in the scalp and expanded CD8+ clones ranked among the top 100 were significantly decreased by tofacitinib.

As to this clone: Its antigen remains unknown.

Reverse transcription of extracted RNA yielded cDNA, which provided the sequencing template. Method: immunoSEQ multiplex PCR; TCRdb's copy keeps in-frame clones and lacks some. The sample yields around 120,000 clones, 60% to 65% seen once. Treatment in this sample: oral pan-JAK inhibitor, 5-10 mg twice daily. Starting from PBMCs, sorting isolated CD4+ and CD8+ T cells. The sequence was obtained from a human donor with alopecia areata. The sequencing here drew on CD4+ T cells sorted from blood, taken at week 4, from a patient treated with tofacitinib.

For the CDR3, the DNA is TGTGCCAGCAGTGAGACTGGGGATTCCTACGAGCAGTACTTC. This codes for CASSETGDSYEQYF. The V and J genes are TRBV25-1 and TRBJ2-7; no definite D call. The V gene's germline CDR1 is MGHDK and CDR2 SYGVNS. Trimming shortened V by 3 bases and J by 1 base, and 10 bases separated the two germline ends. This CDR3 region has 14 residues.